These 16 T cell receptor beta chains were sequenced from one sample in a study of T cells after yellow fever vaccination. Each CDR3 protein gets one entry after TCRdb re-called the 5' RACE reads with MiXCR. The sample contains 450,000 to 550,000 distinct CDR3 sequences, 20% to 25% of which appear only once. The sequenced sample was PBMCs, obtained roughly 23 days after the first yellow fever vaccination. Receptor source: a man between 18 and 29 years old who received the YFV17D yellow fever vaccine.

This clonotype has only a few counts. The V and J genes are TRBV10-3 and TRBJ1-5; 7 bases are a match to TRBD1. This CDR3 spans 15 amino acids. With V trimmed by 3 bases and J by 3 bases, 5 bases remained unmatched. From germline, CDR1 is ENHRY and CDR2 SYGVKD. The CDR3 protein is CAISDQGTDNQPQHF. In nucleotides, the CDR3 is TGTGCCATCAGTGACCAAGGGACAGACAATCAGCCCCAGCATTTT.

The chain recombines TRBV18 with TRBJ1-5; the D gene is possibly TRBD1 (6 bases). The germline V and J ends were trimmed by 6 bases and 0 bases, with 9 bases remaining between them. There are 14 residues in the CDR3. The germline V gene has CDR1 KGHSH and CDR2 LQKENI. As DNA, the CDR3 is TGTGCCAGCTCTCGGACAGATAGCAATCAGCCCCAGCATTTT. Residues: CASSRTDSNQPQHF.

In this sample, this clonotype turned up a few times. V gene TRBV10-3 combines with J gene TRBJ2-7; TRBD1 matches at 9 bases. CDR1 is ENHRY, CDR2 SYGVKD, per germline. This CDR3 has 14 amino acids. The trim removed 3 bases at V and 4 bases at J, leaving 4 bases unmatched. CDR3 residues: CAISEGTGPYEQYV. CDR3 bases: TGTGCCATCAGTGAAGGGACAGGGCCATACGAGCAGTACGTC.

This clonotype has only a few counts. V gene TRBV28 combines with J gene TRBJ1-5; possibly TRBD1 for D (5 bases). Germline V CDR1 and CDR2: MDHEN, SYDVKM. V lost 1 base to trimming and J lost 5 bases, with 9 bases between them. The CDR3 is 14 residues long. Here the CDR3 DNA reads TGTGCCAGCAGTTTATCAGGGATCTATCAGCCCCAGCATTTT. Amino acids: CASSLSGIYQPQHF. The entire variable domain, with the rest obtained from reference TRBV28 and TRBJ1-5, is as follows: DVKVTQSSRYLVKRTGEKVFLECVQDMDHENMFWYRQDPGLGLRLIYFSYDVKMKEKGDIPEGYSVSREKKERFSLILESASTNQTSMYLCASSLSGIYQPQHFGDGTRLSIL.

This chain links TRBV7-2 with TRBJ1-5, with D possibly being TRBD1 (6 bases). The CDR3 sequence is 13 residues long. V was cut by 4 bases and J by 5 bases, with 9 bases left in between. Per germline, CDR1 SGHTA and CDR2 FQGNSA. CDR3 protein: CASSSGGDQPQHF. CDR3 nucleotide sequence: TGTGCCAGCAGCTCGGGGGGCGATCAGCCCCAGCATTTT.

This clonotype has a handful of counts. The CDR3 DNA sequence: TGTGCCAGCAGGCCAGGGGTAATCACTGAAGCTTTCTTT. It translates to CASRPGVITEAFF. This chain connects TRBV7-9 to TRBJ1-1, with a weak D call TRBD1 (6 bases). CDR1 is SEHNR and CDR2 is FQNEAQ in the germline V gene (reference sequence). The V end lost 6 bases, the J end lost 4 bases, and 12 bases lay between the germline ends. CDR3 length: 13 amino acids.

DNA of the CDR3: TGTGCCACCAGTAGATCCGGACAGCGCTCCTACAATGAGCAGTTCTTC. Translating gives CATSRSGQRSYNEQFF. The V and J genes are TRBV24-1 and TRBJ2-1, with D possibly matching TRBD1 (6 bases). Germline loops: CDR1 KGHDR, CDR2 SFDVKD. The CDR3 contains 16 residues. The V end was cut by 6 bases, the J end by 0 bases, with 14 bases between.

The chain uses TRBV7-2 and TRBJ2-5; 11 nucleotides agree with TRBD2. With V trimmed by 7 bases and J by 4 bases, 8 bases remained unmatched. The CDR3 is made up of 15 amino acids. The germline gives CDR1 SGHTA, CDR2 FQGNSA. The CDR3 DNA is TGTGCCAGCACAGTAGCGGGGGGGCATCTAGAGACCCAGTACTTC. Amino acid sequence: CASTVAGGHLETQYF.

This clonotype was counted many times. This rearrangement joins TRBV20-1 to TRBJ2-7; no reliable D call. Germline loops: CDR1 DFQATT, CDR2 SNEGSKA (reference sequence). V was shortened by 1 base and J by 2 bases, with 12 bases between the two germline ends. The CDR3 is made up of 14 amino acids. The CDR3 DNA is TGCAGTGCTAGAGGTGAAGACCAGACCTACGAGCAGTACTTC. Amino acid sequence: CSARGEDQTYEQYF.

The genes are TRBV7-3 and TRBJ2-1, with D possibly being TRBD2 (7 bases). Germline V lookup: CDR1 SGHTA, CDR2 FQGTGA. The CDR3 totals 16 residues. V gave up 1 base and J gave up 7 bases, with 17 bases separating them. CDR3 amino acids: CASSLRGGGRVNEQFF. The CDR3 DNA is TGTGCCAGCAGCTTAAGGGGAGGGGGTCGGGTAAATGAGCAGTTCTTC. Drawing the rest from reference TRBV7-3 and TRBJ2-1, the complete variable domain is GAGVSQTPSNKVTEKGKYVELRCDPISGHTALYWYRQSLGQGPEFLIYFQGTGAADDSGLPNDRFFAVRPEGSVSTLKIQRTERGDSAVYLCASSLRGGGRVNEQFFGPGTRLTVL.

The rearrangement joins TRBV14 to TRBJ2-7, with D possibly being TRBD2 (7 bases). CDR3 length: 15 residues. Germline CDR1 is SGHDN and CDR2 is FVKESK. The V gene lost 5 bases and the J gene lost 5 bases, with 19 bases spanning the gap. The CDR3: CASSIRGASRDEQYF. The CDR3 DNA follows: TGTGCCAGCAGCATACGGGGGGCAAGCCGGGACGAGCAGTACTTC.

This chain uses TRBV7-2 with TRBJ2-1; TRBD2 might be the D (7 bases). The CDR3 has 12 residues. With 2 bases removed from V and 13 bases from J, the gap between germline ends came to 12 bases. The germline gives CDR1 SGHTA, CDR2 FQGNSA. CDR3 bases: TGTGCCAGCAGCTTACGGGGGGCGGAACAGTTCTTC. The encoded protein is CASSLRGAEQFF.

The chain combines TRBV20-1 with TRBJ2-3; either TRBD1 or TRBD2 may supply D (5 bases each). Between the trimmed V and J ends, which lost 5 bases and 2 bases, there was a span of 14 bases. The germline V gene has CDR1 DFQATT and CDR2 SNEGSKA (reference sequence). The CDR3 loop spans 14 amino acids. DNA for the CDR3: TGCAGTGCTCCAGGGACCCCGGCCACAGATACGCAGTATTTT. Protein sequence: CSAPGTPATDTQYF.

V and J are TRBV29-1 and TRBJ2-3; 11 bases align to TRBD2. Germline lookup yields CDR1 SQVTM and CDR2 ANQGSEA. This CDR3 comprises 14 residues. Trimming at V came to 6 bases and at J to 5 bases, leaving 7 bases not matched to a gene. CDR3 sequence reads: CSVIAGGPGDTQYF. The CDR3 DNA sequence: TGCAGCGTAATAGCGGGGGGGCCGGGAGATACGCAGTATTTT.

The CDR3 loop is CASSQVLGGPGTGELFF. For the CDR3, the DNA is TGCGCCAGCAGCCAAGTCCTGGGGGGGCCTGGGACCGGGGAGCTGTTTTTT. The chain has TRBV4-3 and TRBJ2-2; D might be TRBD2 (7 bases). This CDR3 comprises 17 residues. Per germline, CDR1 LGHNA and CDR2 YSLEER. V shed 1 base and J shed 5 bases, with 17 bases lying between them.

Only one count was recorded for this clonotype. CDR3 loop: CATSGGQGNTGELFF. CDR3 sequence (DNA): TGTGCCACCAGCGGAGGACAGGGGAACACCGGGGAGCTGTTTTTT. The J gene is TRBJ2-2, the V gene TRBV15, with TRBD1 identical over 8 bases. J gave up 1 base and V 5 bases, and 3 bases lay outside the gene matches. This CDR3 has 15 residues. Per the germline V gene, CDR1 is LNHNV and CDR2 is YYDKDF (reference sequence).